The TCR beta chain under discussion was sequenced for a study of blood T cell repertoires in COVID-19. Background on the study: Acute and convalescent COVID-19 specimens originated in the United States, Italy and Spain. PBMCs, B-cell-depleted T cells, or T cells provided the cDNA or gDNA that made up the material.

Original processing methods: For nucleated cells, counts were estimated from reference gene primer amplification. Assay: immunoSEQ multiplex PCR; the TCRdb copy retains only in-frame clones and omits some. The V and J calls and clone size are taken from that table; D and trimming were inferred from the DNA. The table has tens of thousands of clones, around 74% seen once. V was pared by 6 bases and J by 0 bases, with 2 bases between. The CDR3 covers 11 residues. The sample holds a few counts of this clone. The TCR was taken from a man between 65 and 85 years old with acute or convalescent COVID-19. What was sequenced was peripheral blood. The chain couples TRBV12-3 or TRBV12-4 to TRBJ1-1, with unresolved D. This CDR3 is CASSMNTEAFF. CDR3 sequence (DNA): TGTGCCAGCAGCATGAACACTGAAGCTTTCTTT.